This T cell receptor (beta chain) was sequenced during a study of T-cell reconstitution after alpha-beta-depleted transplantation in children. Germline CDR1 is DFQATT and CDR2 is SNEGSKA (reference sequence). This CDR3 is 11 amino acids long. Deletions cut 5 bases from V and 7 bases from J, with 9 bases between. Unique molecular identifiers featured in how the TCRbeta library was prepared. TCRdb fed the PCR reads into MiXCR, producing one record per CDR3 protein. The sample holds approximately 420,000 distinct CDR3 sequences, about a tenth seen once. The chain joins TRBV20-1 to TRBJ1-3, with D possibly matching TRBD1 (6 bases). The clonotype was recovered from a human donor who donated a stem cell graft to a child with acute myeloid leukemia. Sequencing was performed on PBMCs from the stem cell graft donor, taken from the stem cell graft. CDR3 bases: TGCAGTGCTCCAGGGGATAACACCATATATTTT. Protein product: CSAPGDNTIYF.